The rows below give T cell receptor beta chains drawn from one sample of a study of blood T cell repertoires in COVID-19. Repertoires were generated with immunoSEQ multiplex PCR, while TCRdb's copy carries only in-frame clones and drops some. The sample yields approximately 97,000 clones, roughly nine tenths seen once. Input material: peripheral blood. These receptors were collected from a man in his 60s with acute or convalescent COVID-19. CDR3s include the opening cysteine and the closing phenylalanine or tryptophan. A D gene is named only where the DNA matches it firmly. Expanded clones get a size class; other rows say once, few or many, or leave the size out.

size: NA
J: TRBJ2-3
D: NA
V: TRBV6-2/TRBV6-3
CDR3: CASRPTGITDTQYF
DNA: TGTGCCAGCAGACCTACCGGGATCACAGATACGCAGTATTTT

size: NA
J: TRBJ2-7
D: NA
V: TRBV5-1
CDR3: CASSPYPPGQAPYEQYF
DNA: TGCGCCAGCAGCCCCTACCCCCCGGGACAAGCGCCCTACGAGCAGTACTTC

size: NA
J: TRBJ1-1
D: TRBD1
V: TRBV6-6
CDR3: CASSREYRGLNTEAFF
DNA: TGTGCCAGCAGTCGAGAGTACAGGGGATTGAACACTGAAGCTTTCTTT

size: NA
J: TRBJ1-5
D: NA
V: TRBV19
CDR3: CASSTGQTSNQPQHF
DNA: TGTGCCAGTAGTACCGGACAGACTAGCAATCAGCCCCAGCATTTT

size: NA
J: TRBJ1-2
D: NA
V: TRBV3-1/TRBV3-2
CDR3: CASSLGRTPGGYTF
DNA: TGTGCCAGCAGCTTGGGCCGGACCCCGGGGGGCTACACCTTC

size: NA
J: TRBJ2-7
D: NA
V: TRBV14
CDR3: CASSTIGGYEQYF
DNA: TGTGCCAGCAGCACTATCGGGGGTTACGAGCAGTACTTC

size: once
J: TRBJ2-2
D: NA
V: TRBV24-1
CDR3: CATSDPKDSYTGELFF
DNA: TGTGCCACCAGTGACCCAAAGGACAGTTACACCGGGGAGCTGTTTTTT

size: NA
J: TRBJ1-1
D: TRBD1
V: TRBV5-4
CDR3: CASTRKGGMNTEAFF
DNA: TGTGCCAGCACCAGGAAAGGGGGCATGAACACTGAAGCTTTCTTT

size: NA
J: TRBJ1-2
D: NA
V: TRBV7-9
CDR3: CASSLAEDGYTF
DNA: TGTGCCAGCAGCTTAGCGGAGGATGGCTACACCTTC

size: NA
J: TRBJ2-2
D: NA
V: TRBV5-6
CDR3: CASRVANTGELFF
DNA: TGTGCCAGCAGAGTGGCCAACACCGGGGAGCTGTTTTTT

size: once
J: TRBJ1-6
D: NA
V: TRBV2
CDR3: CASSDGGSSPLHF
DNA: TGTGCCAGCAGTGACGGGGGGAGTTCACCCCTCCACTTT

size: NA
J: TRBJ1-3
D: NA
V: TRBV7-8
CDR3: CASSLVGGGASGGNTIYF
DNA: TGTGCCAGCAGCCTCGTCGGGGGTGGGGCGAGTGGTGGAAACACCATATATTTT

size: NA
J: TRBJ1-1
D: TRBD1
V: TRBV7-2
CDR3: CASSFSQGVTEAFF
DNA: TGTGCCAGCAGCTTTTCACAGGGGGTCACTGAAGCTTTCTTT

size: NA
J: TRBJ2-2
D: NA
V: TRBV29-1
CDR3: CSVERGAGNTGELFF
DNA: TGCAGCGTTGAACGGGGGGCGGGGAACACCGGGGAGCTGTTTTTT

size: NA
J: TRBJ2-3
D: NA
V: TRBV12-3/TRBV12-4
CDR3: CASSLKPHTQYF
DNA: TGTGCCAGCAGTTTAAAGCCACATACGCAGTATTTT

size: NA
J: TRBJ1-2
D: TRBD1
V: TRBV30
CDR3: CARSGQGVPLGYGYTF
DNA: TGTGCCCGAAGTGGACAGGGAGTGCCTCTAGGATATGGCTACACCTTC

size: NA
J: TRBJ2-5
D: TRBD2
V: TRBV6-5
CDR3: CASLLGGDQETQYF
DNA: TGTGCCAGCCTGCTTGGGGGGGACCAAGAGACCCAGTACTTC

size: NA
J: TRBJ2-2
D: TRBD2
V: TRBV24-1
CDR3: CATSDFGGGGGTGELFF
DNA: TGTGCCACCAGTGATTTTGGGGGTGGGGGAGGGACCGGGGAGCTGTTTTTT

size: NA
J: TRBJ1-1
D: NA
V: TRBV5-4
CDR3: CASSSPSTENTEAFF
DNA: TGTGCCAGCAGCTCCCCGTCCACAGAGAACACTGAAGCTTTCTTT

size: NA
J: TRBJ2-1
D: TRBD2
V: TRBV18
CDR3: CASSPRNSGGTNEQFF
DNA: TGTGCCAGCTCACCACGTAATAGCGGGGGAACTAATGAGCAGTTCTTC

size: few
J: TRBJ2-1
D: NA
V: TRBV18
CDR3: CASSPPSGTPNEQFF
DNA: TGTGCCAGCTCACCACCCTCCGGGACACCGAATGAGCAGTTCTTC

size: NA
J: TRBJ1-3
D: TRBD1
V: TRBV5-1
CDR3: CASSADRGAGNTIYF
DNA: TGCGCCAGCAGCGCAGACAGGGGTGCTGGAAACACCATATATTTT

size: NA
J: TRBJ1-1
D: TRBD1
V: TRBV19
CDR3: CASSGDRQNTEAFF
DNA: TGTGCCAGTAGTGGGGACAGACAGAACACTGAAGCTTTCTTT

size: NA
J: TRBJ2-2
D: NA
V: TRBV7-9
CDR3: CASSSDYPNTGELFF
DNA: TGTGCCAGCAGCTCGGACTATCCGAACACCGGGGAGCTGTTTTTT